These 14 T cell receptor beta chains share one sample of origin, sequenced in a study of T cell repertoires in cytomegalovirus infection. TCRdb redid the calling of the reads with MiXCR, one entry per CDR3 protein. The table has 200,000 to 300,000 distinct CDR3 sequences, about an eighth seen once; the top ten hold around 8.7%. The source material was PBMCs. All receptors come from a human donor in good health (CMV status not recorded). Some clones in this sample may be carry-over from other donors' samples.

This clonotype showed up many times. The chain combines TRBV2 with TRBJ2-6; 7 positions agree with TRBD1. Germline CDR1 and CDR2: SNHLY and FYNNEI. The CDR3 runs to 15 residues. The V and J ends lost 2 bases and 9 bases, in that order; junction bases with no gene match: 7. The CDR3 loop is CASSEYETGLNVLTF. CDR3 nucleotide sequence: TGTGCCAGCAGTGAATATGAGACAGGGCTCAACGTCCTGACTTTC.

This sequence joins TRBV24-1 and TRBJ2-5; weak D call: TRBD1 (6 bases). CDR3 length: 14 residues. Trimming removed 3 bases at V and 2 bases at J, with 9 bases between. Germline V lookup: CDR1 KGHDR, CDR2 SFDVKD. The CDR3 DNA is TGTGCCACCAGTGATGAGGACAGACAAGAGACCCAGTACTTC. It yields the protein CATSDEDRQETQYF.

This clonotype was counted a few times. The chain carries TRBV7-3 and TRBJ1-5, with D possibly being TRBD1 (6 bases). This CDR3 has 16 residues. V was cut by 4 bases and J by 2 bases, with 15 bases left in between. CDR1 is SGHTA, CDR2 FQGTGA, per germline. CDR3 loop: CASSSMGGTGNQPQHF. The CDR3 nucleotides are TGTGCCAGCAGCTCGATGGGGGGCACGGGCAATCAGCCCCAGCATTTT.

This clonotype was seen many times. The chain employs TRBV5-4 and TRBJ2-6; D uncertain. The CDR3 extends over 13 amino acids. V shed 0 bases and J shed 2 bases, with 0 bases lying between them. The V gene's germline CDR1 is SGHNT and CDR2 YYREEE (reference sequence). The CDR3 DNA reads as TGTGCCAGCAGCTTGGCTGGGGCCAACGTCCTGACTTTC. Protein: CASSLAGANVLTF.

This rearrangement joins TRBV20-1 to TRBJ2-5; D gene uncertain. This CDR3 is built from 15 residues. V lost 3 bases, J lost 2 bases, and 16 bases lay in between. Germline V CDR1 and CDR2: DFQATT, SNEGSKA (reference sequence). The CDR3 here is CSARSPWSVQETQYF. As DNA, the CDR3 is TGCAGTGCTAGGTCGCCGTGGTCCGTACAAGAGACCCAGTACTTC.

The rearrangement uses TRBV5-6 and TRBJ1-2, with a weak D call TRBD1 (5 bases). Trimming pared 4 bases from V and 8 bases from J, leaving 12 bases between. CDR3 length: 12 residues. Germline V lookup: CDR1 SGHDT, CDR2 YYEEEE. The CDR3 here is CASSLGDRGYTF. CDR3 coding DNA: TGTGCCAGCAGCCTGGGGGATCGGGGCTACACCTTC. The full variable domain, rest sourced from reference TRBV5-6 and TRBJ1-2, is DAGVTQSPTHLIKTRGQQVTLRCSPKSGHDTVSWYQQALGQGPQFIFQYYEEEERQRGNFPDRFSGHQFPNYSSELNVNALLLGDSALYLCASSLGDRGYTFGSGTRLTVV.

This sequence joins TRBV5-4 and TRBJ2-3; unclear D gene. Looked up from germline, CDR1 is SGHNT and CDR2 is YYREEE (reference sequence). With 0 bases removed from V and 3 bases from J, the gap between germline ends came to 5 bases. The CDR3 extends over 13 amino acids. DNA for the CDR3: TGTGCCAGCAGCTTGGAGGAGACAGATACGCAGTATTTT. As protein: CASSLEETDTQYF.

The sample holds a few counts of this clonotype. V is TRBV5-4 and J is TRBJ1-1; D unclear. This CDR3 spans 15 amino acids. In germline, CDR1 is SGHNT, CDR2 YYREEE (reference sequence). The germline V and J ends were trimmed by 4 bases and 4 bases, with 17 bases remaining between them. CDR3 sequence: CASSRGGKSGTEAFF. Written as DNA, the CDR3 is TGTGCCAGCAGCCGTGGAGGGAAGAGTGGCACTGAAGCTTTCTTT.

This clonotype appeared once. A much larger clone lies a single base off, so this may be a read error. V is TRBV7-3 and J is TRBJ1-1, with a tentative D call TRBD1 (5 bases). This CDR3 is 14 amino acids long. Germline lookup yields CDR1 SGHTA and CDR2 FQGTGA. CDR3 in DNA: TGTGCCAGCAACTTATTGGGGGAGAACACTGAAGCTTTCTTT. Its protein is CASNLLGENTEAFF.

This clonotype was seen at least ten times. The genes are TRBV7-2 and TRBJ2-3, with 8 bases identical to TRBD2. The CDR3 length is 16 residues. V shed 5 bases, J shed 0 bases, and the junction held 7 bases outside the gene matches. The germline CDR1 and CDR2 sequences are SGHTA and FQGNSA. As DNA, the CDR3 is TGTGCCAGCAGCCCGACAGCGGGAGCGAGCACAGATACGCAGTATTTT. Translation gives CASSPTAGASTDTQYF.

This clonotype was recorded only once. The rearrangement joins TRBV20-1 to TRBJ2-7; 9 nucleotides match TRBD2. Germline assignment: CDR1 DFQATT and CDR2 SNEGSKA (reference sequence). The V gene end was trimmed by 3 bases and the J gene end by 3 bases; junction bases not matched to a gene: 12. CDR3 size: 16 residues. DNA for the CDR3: TGCAGTGCTAGGCCTAGCGGGGCGACGAGGGGCTACGAGCAGTACTTC. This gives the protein CSARPSGATRGYEQYF.

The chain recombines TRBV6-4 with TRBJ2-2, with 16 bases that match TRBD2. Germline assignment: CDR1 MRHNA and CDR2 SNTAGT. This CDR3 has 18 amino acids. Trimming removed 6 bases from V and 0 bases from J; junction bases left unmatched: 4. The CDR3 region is CASRSGTSGGANTGELFF. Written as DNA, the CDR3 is TGTGCCAGCAGATCCGGGACTAGCGGGGGGGCGAACACCGGGGAGCTGTTTTTT.

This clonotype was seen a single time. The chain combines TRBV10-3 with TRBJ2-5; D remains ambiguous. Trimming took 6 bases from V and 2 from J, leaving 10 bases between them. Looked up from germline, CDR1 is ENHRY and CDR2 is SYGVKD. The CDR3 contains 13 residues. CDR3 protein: CAIRTENQETQYF. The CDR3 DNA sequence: TGTGCCATCAGGACGGAAAATCAAGAGACCCAGTACTTC.

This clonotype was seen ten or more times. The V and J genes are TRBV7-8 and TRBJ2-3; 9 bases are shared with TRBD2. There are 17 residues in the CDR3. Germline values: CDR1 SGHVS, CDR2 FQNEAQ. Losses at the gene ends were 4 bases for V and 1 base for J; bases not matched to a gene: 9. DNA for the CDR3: TGTGCCAGCAGCTCCCGGCCCGGGACTAGCCGCACAGATACGCAGTATTTT. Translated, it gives CASSSRPGTSRTDTQYF.